The next 5 T cell receptor beta chains were all read from a single sample in a study of blood T cells in healthy people across ages (dated by TCRdb to about 2015). Libraries were made using 5' RACE. For sequencing, an Illumina HiSeq 2500 was employed. A second PCR of about 6 to 12 cycles was run with a J-beta primer mix and a sample-barcoded 5' primer. The raw public data were reprocessed by TCRdb itself: fastp quality trimming at Q25, MiXCR clonotype calling, in-frame beta chains only. Every entry covers one CDR3 protein and lists the most common genes and DNA from its rows. The sample table contains about 1.4 million distinct CDR3 sequences; only one count was recorded for approximately 59% of them. The ten largest clonotypes hold 6.7% of the sample. The sample taken for sequencing was blood. The receptors come from a man aged 18 to 30 in good health.

This clonotype was found a few times. J is TRBJ1-6 and V is TRBV20-1; 7 nucleotides align to TRBD1. The CDR3 consists of 14 residues. V was pared by 3 bases and J by 4 bases, with 3 bases of the junction left unmatched. Per germline, CDR1 DFQATT and CDR2 SNEGSKA (reference sequence). CDR3 loop: CSASPGQYNSPLHF. DNA of the CDR3: TGCAGTGCTAGTCCGGGACAGTATAATTCACCCCTCCACTTT.

The rearrangement links TRBV28 to TRBJ2-1; D gene unclear. V lost 3 bases and J lost 0, with 9 bases in between. Germline lookup yields CDR1 MDHEN and CDR2 SYDVKM. The CDR3 consists of 15 residues. The CDR3 loop reads CASSFIYSSYNEQFF. DNA for the CDR3: TGTGCCAGCAGTTTTATCTACAGCTCCTACAATGAGCAGTTCTTC.

The DNA for the CDR3 is TGTGCCAGCAGCCCCCCATGGGGACCAGATACGCAGTATTTT. It yields the protein CASSPPWGPDTQYF. The chain employs TRBV7-9 and TRBJ2-3; perhaps D is TRBD1 or TRBD2 (5 bases each). CDR1 is SEHNR, CDR2 FQNEAQ, per germline (reference sequence). This CDR3 contains 14 residues. V shed 5 bases and J shed 4 bases, with 13 bases lying between them.

The chain is built from TRBV5-6 and TRBJ1-2; no reliable D call. Trimming stripped 0 bases from V and 5 bases from J, with 8 bases between. The germline gives CDR1 SGHDT, CDR2 YYEEEE. The CDR3 is 13 amino acids. CDR3 sequence reads: CASSLEKLYGYTF. Here the CDR3 DNA reads TGTGCCAGCAGCTTGGAGAAGCTTTATGGCTACACCTTC.

Concerning this clonotype: Germline and junction disagree at one end, which may indicate a read error. The chain combines TRBV27 with TRBJ1-1, with D perhaps TRBD1 (5 bases). Germline CDR1 and CDR2: MNHEY and SMNVEV (reference sequence). The CDR3 spans 15 residues. The CDR3, as DNA: TGCGCCAGCAGATTAAGGGGCCCCCTGAACACTGAAGCTTTCTTT. It yields the protein CASRLRGPLNTEAFF.